This TCR beta chain was recovered during a study of graft-versus-host responses after intestinal transplantation. Study-level information: Recipients uniformly received anti-thymocyte globulin induction, followed by tacrolimus and steroids for approximately 3 years.

As concerns this clone: Its antigen is undetermined.

This CDR3 spans 14 amino acids. V gave up 7 bases and J gave up 3 bases; unmatched junction bases: 3. Germline lookup yields CDR1 SNHLY and CDR2 FYNNEI. Findings of the study overall: Recipient bone marrow held GvH clones, some seen earlier in ileum or blood. Allografts of one patient group, those with graft-donor T cell macrochimerism, had high graft-versus-host to host-versus-graft clonal ratios.

TCRdb's copy holds only in-frame clones and misses some; the assay was immunoSEQ multiplex PCR. The sample records some 86,000 clones, 91% being singletons. This chain uses TRBV2 with TRBJ2-1; TRBD1 agrees at 10 bases. The material sequenced was unstimulated CD4+ T cells sorted from spleen or lymph node cells, taken before intestinal transplant. The TCR was taken from a human donor who received an intestinal transplant. The CDR3 region has the DNA TGTGCCAGCACCGGGACAGGGGTCTACAATGAGCAGTTCTTC. Its protein is CASTGTGVYNEQFF.